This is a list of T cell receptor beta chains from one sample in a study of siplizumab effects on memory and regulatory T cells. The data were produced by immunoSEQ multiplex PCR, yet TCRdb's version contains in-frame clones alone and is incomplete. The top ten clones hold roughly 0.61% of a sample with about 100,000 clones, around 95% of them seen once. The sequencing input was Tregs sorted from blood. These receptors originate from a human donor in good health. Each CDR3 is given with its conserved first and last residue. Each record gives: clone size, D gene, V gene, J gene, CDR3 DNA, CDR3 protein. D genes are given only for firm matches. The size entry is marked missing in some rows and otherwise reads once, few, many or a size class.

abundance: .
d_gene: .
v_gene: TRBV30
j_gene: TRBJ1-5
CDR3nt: TGTGCCTGGAGTCGACTCCGGGGGGGAAGCAATCAGCCCCAGCATTTT
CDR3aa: CAWSRLRGGSNQPQHF

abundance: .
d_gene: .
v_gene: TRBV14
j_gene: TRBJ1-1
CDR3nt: TGTGCCAGCAGCCGACTCCGGGCCGAAACTCCGAACACTGAAGCTTTCTTT
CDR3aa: CASSRLRAETPNTEAFF

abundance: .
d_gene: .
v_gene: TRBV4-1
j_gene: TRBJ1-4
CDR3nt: TGCGCCAGCAGCCAGGAAGCCGGGCGATGGAGTGAAAAACTGTTTTTT
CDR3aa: CASSQEAGRWSEKLFF

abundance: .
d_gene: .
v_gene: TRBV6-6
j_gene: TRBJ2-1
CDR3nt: TGTGCCAGCAGTAACGTCGATTCGAGCTCCTACAATGAGCAGTTCTTC
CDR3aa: CASSNVDSSSYNEQFF

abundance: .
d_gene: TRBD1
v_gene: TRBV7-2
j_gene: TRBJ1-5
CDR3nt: TGTGCCAGCAGCTTAGCCCCAGGGGGACAGCCCCAGCATTTT
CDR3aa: CASSLAPGGQPQHF

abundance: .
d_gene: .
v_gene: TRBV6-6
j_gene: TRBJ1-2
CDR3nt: TGTGCCAGCGGCGACCCGGGACAAGGGCATGGCTACACCTTC
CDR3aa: CASGDPGQGHGYTF

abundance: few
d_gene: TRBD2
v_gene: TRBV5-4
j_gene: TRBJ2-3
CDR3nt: TGTGCCAGCAGTCCCGGGGCGGGAGCCCTGTTGGATACGCAGTATTTT
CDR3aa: CASSPGAGALLDTQYF

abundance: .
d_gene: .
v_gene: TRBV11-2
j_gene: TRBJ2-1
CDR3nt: TGTGCCAGCAGCTTAGACCAGGGGCTCCCCCTCTACAATGAGCAGTTCTTC
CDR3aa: CASSLDQGLPLYNEQFF

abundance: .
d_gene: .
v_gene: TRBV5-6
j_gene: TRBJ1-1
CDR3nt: TGTGCCAGCAGCTTACGGGGAACTGAAGCTTTCTTT
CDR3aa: CASSLRGTEAFF

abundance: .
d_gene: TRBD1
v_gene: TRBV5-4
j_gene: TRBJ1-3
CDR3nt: TGTGCCAGCAGCTTGGCAGGGGGAGCTGGAAACACCATATATTTT
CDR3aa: CASSLAGGAGNTIYF

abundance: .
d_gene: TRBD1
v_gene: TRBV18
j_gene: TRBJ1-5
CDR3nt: TGTGCCAGCTCACCATGGGGACAGGGAGGCAATCAGCCCCAGCATTTT
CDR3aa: CASSPWGQGGNQPQHF

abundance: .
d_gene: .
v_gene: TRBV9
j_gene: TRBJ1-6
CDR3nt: TGTGCCAGCAGCGCGGGAGGGACTTCCAGACCCTTCCCGTATTCACCCCTCCACTTT
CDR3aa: CASSAGGTSRPFPYSPLHF

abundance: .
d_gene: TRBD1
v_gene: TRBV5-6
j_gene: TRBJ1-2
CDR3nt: TGTGCCAGCAGCTTGGGAGGGACAGGTACTATTAACTATGGCTACACCTTC
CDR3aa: CASSLGGTGTINYGYTF

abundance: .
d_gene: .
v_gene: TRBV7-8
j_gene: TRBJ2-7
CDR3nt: TGTGCCAGCAGCTTAACAGGGATGGTAACCTACGAGCAGTACTTC
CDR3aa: CASSLTGMVTYEQYF

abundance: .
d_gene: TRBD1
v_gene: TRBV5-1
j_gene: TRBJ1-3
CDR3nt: TGCGCCAGCAGCTTGGGCCGTGGGACAGGTTCCACCATATATTTT
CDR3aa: CASSLGRGTGSTIYF

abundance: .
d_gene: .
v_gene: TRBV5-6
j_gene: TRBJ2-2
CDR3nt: TGTGCCAGCAGCCTGTATACCGGGGAGCTGTTTTTT
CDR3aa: CASSLYTGELFF

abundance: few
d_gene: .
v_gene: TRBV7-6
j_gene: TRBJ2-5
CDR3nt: TGTGCCAGCAGCCGTGGGGAGACCCAGTACTTC
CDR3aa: CASSRGETQYF

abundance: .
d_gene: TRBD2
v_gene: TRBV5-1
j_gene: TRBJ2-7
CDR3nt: TGCGCCAGCAGCTTATCTAGCGGGAGCTCCTACGAGCAGTACTTC
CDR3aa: CASSLSSGSSYEQYF

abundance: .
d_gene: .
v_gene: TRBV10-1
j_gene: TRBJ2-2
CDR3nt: TGCGCCAGCAGTGAGTCAGACACCGGGGAGCTGTTTTTT
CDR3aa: CASSESDTGELFF

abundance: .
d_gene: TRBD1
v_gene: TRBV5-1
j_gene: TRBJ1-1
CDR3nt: TGCGCCAGCAGCTACCAGACAGGGGGCAACACTGAAGCTTTCTTT
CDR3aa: CASSYQTGGNTEAFF

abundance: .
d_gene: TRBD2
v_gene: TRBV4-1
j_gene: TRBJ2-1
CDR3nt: TGCGCCAGCAGCCTTGGACTAGCGGGAGTGTACAATGAGCAGTTCTTC
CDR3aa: CASSLGLAGVYNEQFF

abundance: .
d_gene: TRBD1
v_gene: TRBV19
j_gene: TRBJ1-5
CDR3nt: TGTGCCAGTGTACAGGGGAGCAATCAGCCCCAGCATTTT
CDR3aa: CASVQGSNQPQHF

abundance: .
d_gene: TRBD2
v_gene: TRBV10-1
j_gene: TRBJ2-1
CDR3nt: TGCGCCAGCAGTCGGGGGGAGGACAATGAGCGGTTCTTC
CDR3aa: CASSRGEDNERFF

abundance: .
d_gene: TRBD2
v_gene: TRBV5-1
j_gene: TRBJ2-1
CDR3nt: TGCGCCAGCAGCTTGGCCAGTCTAGCGGGAGTTAATGAGCAGTTCTTC
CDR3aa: CASSLASLAGVNEQFF

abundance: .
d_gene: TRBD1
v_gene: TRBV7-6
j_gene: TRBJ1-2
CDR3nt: TGTGCCAGCAGCTCCCCGGGACAGCTCTATGGCTACACCTTC
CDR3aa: CASSSPGQLYGYTF

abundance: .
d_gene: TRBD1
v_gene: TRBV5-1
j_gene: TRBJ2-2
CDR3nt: TGCGCCAGCAGCTCACTGACAGGGGCAGGTACCGGGGAGCTGTTTTTT
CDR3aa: CASSSLTGAGTGELFF

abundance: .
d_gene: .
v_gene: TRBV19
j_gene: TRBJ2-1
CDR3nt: TGTGCCAGTAGTATAGGGGTCACAAGGTATAGCTATGAGCAGTTCTTC
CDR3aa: CASSIGVTRYSYEQFF

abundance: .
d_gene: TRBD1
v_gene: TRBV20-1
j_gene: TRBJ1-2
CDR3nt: TGCAGTGCTACAGGGGGCTATGGCTACACCTTC
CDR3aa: CSATGGYGYTF

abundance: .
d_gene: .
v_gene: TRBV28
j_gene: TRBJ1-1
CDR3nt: TGTGCCAGCAGGATACAGGGTTCTGAGGCTTTCTTT
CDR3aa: CASRIQGSEAFF

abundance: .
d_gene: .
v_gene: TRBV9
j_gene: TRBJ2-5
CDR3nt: TGTGCCAGCAGCGAAGGGCGGAGGTTCTCCCAAGAGACCCAGTACTTC
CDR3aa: CASSEGRRFSQETQYF